This is a list of T cell receptor beta chains from one sample in a study of cytomegalovirus exposure and HLA in healthy donors. Here immunoSEQ multiplex PCR was the method, and the copy in TCRdb shows in-frame clones only, minus some. The table shows about 130,000 clones, with roughly four fifths occurring only once. The sample consisted of PBMCs. The receptors were sampled from a woman in her 50s in good health and CMV-seronegative. The CDR3 runs from the conserved cysteine through the conserved F or W. Fields, in order: V gene, J gene, D gene, clone size, CDR3 protein, CDR3 DNA. D genes are given only for firm matches. Clone size is stated in some rows and not others, as once, few, many or a class when expanded.

V: TRBV28
J: TRBJ2-2
D: TRBD1
size: NA
CDR3: CASSLQGASGELFF
DNA: TGTGCCAGCAGTTTACAGGGGGCGTCCGGGGAGCTGTTTTTT

V: TRBV29-1
J: TRBJ2-2
D: NA
size: NA
CDR3: CSVAGLGNTGELFF
DNA: TGCAGCGTAGCAGGGTTAGGTAACACCGGGGAGCTGTTTTTT

V: TRBV7-2
J: TRBJ2-2
D: TRBD2
size: NA
CDR3: CASSLGGLAGTGELFF
DNA: TGTGCCAGCAGCTTAGGGGGACTAGCGGGGACCGGGGAGCTGTTTTTT

V: TRBV27
J: TRBJ1-5
D: NA
size: NA
CDR3: CASSLRWTQQSYQPQHF
DNA: TGTGCCAGCAGTTTACGGTGGACACAGCAATCTTACCAGCCCCAGCATTTT

V: TRBV30
J: TRBJ1-3
D: NA
size: NA
CDR3: CAWSSRRSGNTIYF
DNA: TGTGCCTGGAGTAGCCGGAGGTCTGGAAACACCATATATTTT

V: TRBV2
J: TRBJ2-1
D: NA
size: NA
CDR3: CASSDAGNTYNEQFF
DNA: TGTGCCAGCAGTGATGCGGGAAACACCTACAATGAGCAGTTCTTC

V: TRBV6-6
J: TRBJ2-3
D: TRBD2
size: NA
CDR3: CASRPTSVGVYTQYF
DNA: TGTGCCAGCAGACCCACTAGCGTGGGAGTTTATACGCAGTATTTT

V: TRBV9
J: TRBJ1-1
D: NA
size: once
CDR3: CASSPSVGLGSRTEAFF
DNA: TGTGCCAGCAGCCCCTCAGTAGGACTCGGCAGCAGGACTGAAGCTTTCTTT

V: TRBV28
J: TRBJ2-1
D: TRBD2
size: NA
CDR3: CATTSGGSSYNEQFF
DNA: TGTGCCACCACTAGCGGGGGTAGCTCCTACAATGAGCAGTTCTTC

V: TRBV28
J: TRBJ1-5
D: NA
size: NA
CDR3: CASLGGDNQPQHF
DNA: TGTGCCAGCCTCGGTGGTGATAATCAGCCCCAGCATTTT

V: TRBV14
J: TRBJ2-1
D: NA
size: NA
CDR3: CASSQVFKSSYNEQFF
DNA: TGTGCCAGCAGCCAAGTATTCAAGAGCTCCTACAATGAGCAGTTCTTC

V: TRBV6-1
J: TRBJ1-1
D: NA
size: NA
CDR3: CASSESSLIEGAFF
DNA: TGTGCCAGCAGTGAATCTTCTTTGATCGAGGGAGCTTTCTTT

V: TRBV5-1
J: TRBJ1-2
D: NA
size: NA
CDR3: CASSLAPDSKGGYTF
DNA: TGCGCCAGCAGCTTGGCCCCGGACAGTAAGGGGGGCTACACCTTC

V: TRBV6-5
J: TRBJ1-4
D: TRBD1
size: NA
CDR3: CASSPTGGREKLFF
DNA: TGTGCCAGCAGCCCTACAGGGGGCCGGGAAAAACTGTTTTTT

V: TRBV9
J: TRBJ1-5
D: TRBD1
size: once
CDR3: CASSVGDRANQPQHF
DNA: TGTGCCAGCAGCGTAGGGGACAGGGCCAATCAGCCCCAGCATTTT

V: TRBV29-1
J: TRBJ1-3
D: TRBD1
size: NA
CDR3: CSVEAGTVGGTIYF
DNA: TGCAGCGTTGAAGCCGGGACAGTTGGAGGCACCATATATTTT

V: TRBV6-5
J: TRBJ1-2
D: NA
size: NA
CDR3: CASRPTSGGYGYTF
DNA: TGTGCCAGCAGACCCACCTCCGGGGGCTATGGCTACACCTTC

V: TRBV5-8
J: TRBJ2-7
D: TRBD2
size: NA
CDR3: CASNNPGTSGSYEQYF
DNA: TGTGCCAGCAACAATCCCGGGACTAGCGGGAGTTACGAGCAGTACTTC

V: TRBV28
J: TRBJ1-5
D: TRBD1
size: NA
CDR3: CASSSLRDRAQPQNF
DNA: TGTGCCAGCAGCTCTTTAAGGGACAGGGCTCAGCCCCAGAATTTT

V: TRBV5-6
J: TRBJ1-1
D: TRBD1
size: NA
CDR3: CASSLANRGTEAFF
DNA: TGTGCCAGCAGCTTAGCGAACAGGGGAACTGAGGCTTTCTTT

V: TRBV9
J: TRBJ2-3
D: NA
size: NA
CDR3: CASSSWATSTDTQYF
DNA: TGTGCCAGCAGCTCCTGGGCTACAAGCACAGATACGCAGTATTTT

V: TRBV4-3
J: TRBJ1-1
D: NA
size: NA
CDR3: CASSQVPGIHTEAFF
DNA: TGCGCCAGCAGCCAAGTCCCAGGGATCCACACTGAAGCTTTCTTT

V: TRBV7-2
J: TRBJ1-2
D: TRBD1
size: NA
CDR3: CASSLNRGRGYGYTF
DNA: TGTGCCAGCAGCCTAAACAGGGGGCGCGGGTATGGCTACACCTTC

V: TRBV27
J: TRBJ2-5
D: TRBD2
size: NA
CDR3: CASSFIRTSGETQYF
DNA: TGTGCCAGCAGTTTCATCAGGACTAGCGGAGAGACCCAGTACTTC

V: TRBV7-7
J: TRBJ2-2
D: TRBD2
size: NA
CDR3: CASSSRTSGTGELFF
DNA: TGTGCTAGCAGCTCCCGGACTAGCGGGACCGGGGAGCTGTTTTTT

V: TRBV4-1
J: TRBJ1-2
D: TRBD1
size: NA
CDR3: CASSQDHLDRLNYGYTF
DNA: TGCGCCAGCAGCCAAGATCACCTGGACAGGCTTAACTATGGCTACACCTTC

V: TRBV27
J: TRBJ2-1
D: TRBD1
size: once
CDR3: CASTGGGSYNEQFF
DNA: TGTGCCAGCACAGGGGGTGGGTCCTACAATGAGCAGTTCTTC

V: TRBV6-6
J: TRBJ2-7
D: NA
size: NA
CDR3: CASSPQSTQYF
DNA: TGTGCCAGCAGCCCACAGTCGACGCAGTACTTC

V: TRBV7-2
J: TRBJ1-5
D: NA
size: NA
CDR3: CASSLLVGLNQPQHF
DNA: TGTGCCAGCAGCTTATTGGTGGGGCTCAATCAGCCCCAGCATTTT

V: TRBV28
J: TRBJ1-2
D: TRBD1
size: NA
CDR3: CASSPNRGAAYGYTF
DNA: TGTGCCAGCAGTCCGAACAGGGGGGCCGCCTATGGCTACACCTTC

V: TRBV7-9
J: TRBJ1-2
D: NA
size: NA
CDR3: CASSLLADYGYTF
DNA: TGTGCCAGCAGCTTATTGGCGGATTATGGCTACACCTTC

V: TRBV5-4
J: TRBJ1-1
D: NA
size: NA
CDR3: CASTTSAGSTEAFF
DNA: TGTGCCAGCACCACGTCCGCGGGGTCTACCGAAGCTTTCTTT

V: TRBV4-3
J: TRBJ2-2
D: NA
size: NA
CDR3: CASRPHPGRVATGELFF
DNA: TGCGCCAGCAGGCCCCACCCCGGCAGGGTGGCCACCGGGGAGCTGTTTTTT

V: TRBV27
J: TRBJ2-5
D: TRBD1
size: few
CDR3: CASSPHRGQETQYF
DNA: TGTGCCAGCAGTCCACACAGGGGGCAAGAGACCCAGTACTTC

V: TRBV7-2
J: TRBJ1-2
D: NA
size: NA
CDR3: CASSFRRIEGYGYTF
DNA: TGTGCCAGCAGCTTTAGACGAATCGAGGGCTATGGCTACACCTTC

V: TRBV28
J: TRBJ2-7
D: NA
size: NA
CDR3: CASRIGTYYEQYF
DNA: TGTGCCAGCAGAATTGGGACTTACTACGAGCAGTACTTC

V: TRBV7-9
J: TRBJ1-2
D: NA
size: once
CDR3: CASSSVRSNYGYTF
DNA: TGTGCCAGCAGCTCCGTCCGGAGCAACTATGGCTACACCTTC

V: TRBV5-1
J: TRBJ2-1
D: TRBD2
size: NA
CDR3: CASSPSSGGSYNEQFF
DNA: TGCGCCAGCAGCCCTTCTAGCGGGGGCTCCTACAATGAGCAGTTCTTC

V: TRBV30
J: TRBJ1-3
D: NA
size: NA
CDR3: CAWNPIIEGSSGNTIYF
DNA: TGTGCCTGGAATCCGATAATCGAGGGAAGCTCTGGAAACACCATATATTTT

V: TRBV27
J: TRBJ2-7
D: NA
size: few
CDR3: CASRWGPSGSYEQYF
DNA: TGTGCCAGCAGGTGGGGGCCTAGCGGATCCTACGAGCAGTACTTC

V: TRBV30
J: TRBJ1-3
D: NA
size: NA
CDR3: CAWSLRSYGNTIYF
DNA: TGTGCCTGGAGTTTGAGATCTTATGGAAACACCATATATTTT

V: TRBV10-3
J: TRBJ2-1
D: NA
size: NA
CDR3: CAIRPRDNEQFF
DNA: TGTGCCATCAGGCCCCGGGACAATGAGCAGTTCTTC

V: TRBV7-6
J: TRBJ1-1
D: TRBD1
size: NA
CDR3: CASSLTDRGNTEAFF
DNA: TGTGCCAGCAGCTTAACTGACAGGGGGAACACTGAAGCTTTCTTT

V: TRBV28
J: TRBJ1-2
D: NA
size: NA
CDR3: CASRTFLGGYTF
DNA: TGTGCCAGCCGGACTTTCTTGGGAGGCTACACCTTC

V: TRBV29-1
J: TRBJ2-1
D: TRBD2
size: NA
CDR3: CSQTSGRVHEQFF
DNA: TGCAGCCAAACTAGCGGGAGGGTTCATGAGCAGTTCTTC

V: TRBV15
J: TRBJ2-1
D: NA
size: once
CDR3: CATSREATTYNEQFF
DNA: TGTGCCACCAGCAGAGAGGCTACGACATACAATGAGCAGTTCTTC

V: TRBV7-3
J: TRBJ1-2
D: TRBD1
size: NA
CDR3: CASSPRQGYRYTF
DNA: TGTGCCAGCAGCCCCCGACAGGGGTATCGCTACACCTTC

V: TRBV19
J: TRBJ1-5
D: TRBD1
size: NA
CDR3: CASRVQGEQPQHF
DNA: TGTGCCAGTAGGGTACAGGGGGAGCAGCCCCAGCATTTT

V: TRBV30
J: TRBJ2-1
D: TRBD2
size: NA
CDR3: CAFLGAGGIGNEQFF
DNA: TGTGCCTTCCTAGGGGCGGGAGGCATAGGGAATGAGCAGTTCTTC

V: TRBV7-3
J: TRBJ1-1
D: NA
size: NA
CDR3: CASSTGEVNTEAFF
DNA: TGTGCCAGCAGCACCGGGGAGGTGAACACTGAAGCTTTCTTT

V: TRBV6-5
J: TRBJ1-1
D: TRBD1
size: NA
CDR3: CASSYGTGTGVAFF
DNA: TGTGCCAGCAGTTACGGCACGGGGACAGGGGTAGCTTTCTTT

V: TRBV5-4
J: TRBJ2-3
D: TRBD2
size: NA
CDR3: CASRGLAGGDTQYF
DNA: TGTGCCAGCAGGGGACTAGCGGGAGGGGATACGCAGTATTTT

V: TRBV27
J: TRBJ1-6
D: NA
size: few
CDR3: CASMEYNSPLHF
DNA: TGTGCCAGCATGGAGTATAATTCACCCCTCCACTTT

V: TRBV19
J: TRBJ1-5
D: NA
size: NA
CDR3: CASTPYSNQPQHF
DNA: TGTGCCAGTACCCCCTATAGCAATCAGCCCCAGCATTTT

V: TRBV11-2
J: TRBJ2-5
D: NA
size: NA
CDR3: CASSPERGAQETQYF
DNA: TGTGCCAGCAGCCCCGAACGGGGGGCCCAAGAGACCCAGTACTTC

V: TRBV13
J: TRBJ2-3
D: NA
size: NA
CDR3: CASSLQPPLASAPSTDTQYF
DNA: TGTGCCAGCAGCTTACAGCCCCCCCTAGCGTCAGCCCCTAGCACAGATACGCAGTATTTT

V: TRBV27
J: TRBJ1-2
D: TRBD1
size: NA
CDR3: CASSLTRTGRYGYTF
DNA: TGTGCCAGCAGTTTAACCCGGACAGGGCGCTATGGCTACACCTTC

V: TRBV5-6
J: TRBJ2-5
D: TRBD2
size: NA
CDR3: CASSLALLAGEQETQYF
DNA: TGTGCCAGCAGCTTGGCCCTACTAGCGGGAGAACAAGAGACCCAGTACTTC

V: TRBV5-4
J: TRBJ1-2
D: NA
size: NA
CDR3: CASSSLQGNYGYTF
DNA: TGTGCCAGCAGCTCCCTACAGGGAAACTATGGCTACACCTTC

V: TRBV10-3
J: TRBJ2-3
D: NA
size: NA
CDR3: CAISEDSIDTQYF
DNA: TGTGCCATCAGTGAGGACAGTATTGATACGCAGTATTTT